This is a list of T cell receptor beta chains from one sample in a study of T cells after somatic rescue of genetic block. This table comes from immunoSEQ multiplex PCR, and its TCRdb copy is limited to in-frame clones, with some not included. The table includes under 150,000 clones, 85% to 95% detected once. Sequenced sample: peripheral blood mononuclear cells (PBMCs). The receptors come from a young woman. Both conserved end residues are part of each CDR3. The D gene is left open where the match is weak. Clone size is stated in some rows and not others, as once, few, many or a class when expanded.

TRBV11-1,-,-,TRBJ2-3,TGTGCCAGCAGCCCCCGGGCGGGTTGGGATACGCAGTATTTT,CASSPRAGWDTQYF
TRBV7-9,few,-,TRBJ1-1,TGTGCCAGCGCCAGCGGGAACACTGAAGCTTTCTTT,CASASGNTEAFF
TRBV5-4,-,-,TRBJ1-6,TGTGCCAGCAGCCTCGGGTCAGGGATGCTCTATAATTCACCCCTCCACTTT,CASSLGSGMLYNSPLHF
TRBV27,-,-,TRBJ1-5,TGTGCCAGCAGCCCAAACAGTGATAGCAATCAGCCCCAGCATTTT,CASSPNSDSNQPQHF
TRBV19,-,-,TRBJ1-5,TGTGCCAGTAGTTTGGAGGAGGCAGTTTATCAGCCCCAGCATTTT,CASSLEEAVYQPQHF
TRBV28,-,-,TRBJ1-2,TGTGCCAGCAGAACTCCGGGGCATGGGGATGGCTACACCTTC,CASRTPGHGDGYTF
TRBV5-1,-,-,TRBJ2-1,TGCGCCAGCAGCTCCTTGGGAAACAATGAGCAGTTCTTC,CASSSLGNNEQFF
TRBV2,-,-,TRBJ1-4,TGTGCCAGCAGTGAAGCGAGGCCCGGAGAAAAACTGTTTTTT,CASSEARPGEKLFF
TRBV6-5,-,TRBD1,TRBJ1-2,TGTGCCAGCTTCCCTCACGGGACAGGGGGCATTGGCTACACCTTC,CASFPHGTGGIGYTF
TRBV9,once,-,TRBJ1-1,TGTGCCAGCAGCGGCTTGAACCGGGAGGGAGCTTTCTTT,CASSGLNREGAFF
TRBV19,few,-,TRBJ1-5,TGTGCCAGTAGTTACCGGGGAGGGTCGTATAGCAATCAGCCCCAGCATTTT,CASSYRGGSYSNQPQHF
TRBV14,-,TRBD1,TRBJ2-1,TGTGCCAGCAGCCAAGAAACGGGACAGGGGAATAACAATGAGCAGTTCTTC,CASSQETGQGNNNEQFF
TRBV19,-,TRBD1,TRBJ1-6,TGTGCCAGTAGAGGACAGGGTTCTAATTCACCCCTCCACTTT,CASRGQGSNSPLHF
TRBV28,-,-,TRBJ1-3,TGTGCCAGCAGTTTCGAACAGGGCTCTGGAAACACCATATATTTT,CASSFEQGSGNTIYF
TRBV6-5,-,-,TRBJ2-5,TGTGCCAGCATCCCCAGTCCCCTCCAAGAGACCCAGTACTTC,CASIPSPLQETQYF
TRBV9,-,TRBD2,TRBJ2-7,TGTGCCAGCAGCGTAGGGGACGGGGGGGGCCCCTGGGAGCAGTACTTC,CASSVGDGGGPWEQYF
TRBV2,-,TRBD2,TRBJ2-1,TGTAACAGCAATGGCGGGGGGTCGCAATGGGGTGAGCAGTTCTTC,CNSNGGGSQWGEQFF
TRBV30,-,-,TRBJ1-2,TGTGCCTCGCAGACCTCAGGGCACTATGGCTACACCTTC,CASQTSGHYGYTF
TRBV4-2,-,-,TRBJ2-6,TGTGCCAGCAGCCGGGAATCAGGGGATGGGGCCAACGTCCTGACTTTC,CASSRESGDGANVLTF
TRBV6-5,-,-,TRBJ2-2,TGTGCCATCAGTAGTCAGGACCTCACCGGGGAGCTGTTTTTT,CAISSQDLTGELFF
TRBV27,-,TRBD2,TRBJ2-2,TGTGCCAGCTTCCGGACTAGCGGGGGGGCGAACACCGGGGAGCTGTTTTTT,CASFRTSGGANTGELFF
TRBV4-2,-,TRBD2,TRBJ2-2,TGTGCCAGCAGCCAAGGCACTAGCGGGGGATCCGGGGAGCTGTTTTTT,CASSQGTSGGSGELFF
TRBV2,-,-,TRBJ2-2,TGTGCCAGCAGTGCCGGCAGGAGGTCCACCGGGGAGCTGTTTTTT,CASSAGRRSTGELFF
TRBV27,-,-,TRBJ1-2,TGTGCCAGCAGTCCGCGCCGTGAGGGCAGCTCAATAAACTATGGCTACACCTTC,CASSPRREGSSINYGYTF
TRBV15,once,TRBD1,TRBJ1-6,TGTGCCACCAGCAGAGATCGGACAGGCGGGTATCATGCCCTCCACTTT,CATSRDRTGGYHALHF
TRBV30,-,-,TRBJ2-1,TGTGCCCTCTCAGCCTACAATGAGCAGTTCTTC,CALSAYNEQFF
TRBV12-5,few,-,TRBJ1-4,TGTGCTAGTGGGTCGGACACCTGGAAACTGTTTTTT,CASGSDTWKLFF
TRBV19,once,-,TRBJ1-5,TGTGCCAGTAGTATTCAAGGGATGAGCAATCAGCCCCAGCATTTT,CASSIQGMSNQPQHF
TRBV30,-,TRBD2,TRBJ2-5,TGTGCCTGGATAGCGGGGGGGCAAGAGACCCAGTACTTC,CAWIAGGQETQYF
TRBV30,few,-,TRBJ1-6,TGTGCCCAAAACACCGGCAGGGCGGGGAGTTCCTATAATTCACCCCTCCACTTT,CAQNTGRAGSSYNSPLHF
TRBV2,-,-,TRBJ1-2,TGTGCCAGCAGTGAAGGGACAGACTATGGCTACACCTTC,CASSEGTDYGYTF
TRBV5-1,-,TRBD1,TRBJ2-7,TGCGCCAGCAGCCCTCAGGGGGTTGGCTCCTACGAGCAGTACTTC,CASSPQGVGSYEQYF
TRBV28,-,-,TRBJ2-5,TGTGCCAGCAGTTTTGGGGGGGCCGGAGAGACCCAGTACTTC,CASSFGGAGETQYF
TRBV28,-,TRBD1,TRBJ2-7,TGTGCCAGCACCCCGGACAGGGGGATCTACGAGCAGTACTTC,CASTPDRGIYEQYF
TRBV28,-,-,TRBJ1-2,TGTGCCAGCAGCTTAGGGGGGCCCTATGGCTACACCTTC,CASSLGGPYGYTF
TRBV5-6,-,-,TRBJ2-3,TGTGCCAGCAGCTCGGACAGCACAGATACGCAGTATTTT,CASSSDSTDTQYF
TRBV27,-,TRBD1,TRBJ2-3,TGTGCCAGCAGTTTCTCCCCATTGAGGGACAGCAGAGCAGATACGCAGTATTTT,CASSFSPLRDSRADTQYF
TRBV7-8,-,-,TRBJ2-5,TGTGCCAGCGGCTCGGGAATACAAGAGACCCAGTACTTC,CASGSGIQETQYF
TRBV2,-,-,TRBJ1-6,TGTGCCAGCAGTGGGGAGGGCTCCTATAATTCACCCCTCCACTTT,CASSGEGSYNSPLHF
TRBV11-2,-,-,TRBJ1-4,TGTGCCAGCAGCTTAGACGGATGGAGACTGTTTTTT,CASSLDGWRLFF
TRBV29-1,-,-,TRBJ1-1,TGCAGCGTTGAAGGGGCAGGGGCGGATTTCTTT,CSVEGAGADFF
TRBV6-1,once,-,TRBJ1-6,TGTGCCAGCAGTGAATGGTGGGCAGGGATGGTCTCACCCCTCCACTTT,CASSEWWAGMVSPLHF